These 18 T cell receptor beta chains came from one sample sequenced in a study of tumor and adjacent non-tumor tissue in lung cancer. Three rounds of nested PCR, following a modified ARM-PCR protocol, produced the TCRbeta library. TCRdb fed the multiplex PCR reads into MiXCR, producing one record per CDR3 protein. The sample contains 40,000 to 55,000 distinct CDR3 sequences, about 79% of which appear only once. The template was RNA from unsorted bulk tissue. More than 3 cm separated this lung sample from the edge of the tumor. Sequenced sample: distant non-tumor lung tissue. All receptors come from a woman aged 55-70 years with non-small cell lung cancer.

About this clonotype: The CDR3 does not end in the conserved phenylalanine or tryptophan, so this is likely a read error. The DNA is left out, because the CDR3 cannot be placed on it with certainty; the CDR3 is given as TCRdb lists it. The chain recombines TRBV4-3 with TRBJ2-6; the table calls TRBD1, which could not be checked here. Germline loops: CDR1 LGHNA, CDR2 YSLEER. The CDR3 spans 19 amino acids, including both terminal residues. The CDR3 sequence is CASSQGTGERRSGANVLIS.

This chain connects TRBV12-3 or TRBV12-4 to TRBJ1-5; 7 bases map to TRBD1. The J call is uncertain, as TRBJ2-3 better fits the DNA end. The CDR3 loop spans 14 amino acids. CDR3 sequence (DNA): TGTGCCTGCGCAGCAGGGGGTAGCAATCAGCCCCAGTATTTT. This codes for CACAAGGSNQPQYF.

Ten or more counts support this clonotype. A much larger clone sits a single nucleotide away, making a read error possible. The chain recombines TRBV29-1 with TRBJ2-7, with D possibly being TRBD1 or TRBD2 (5 bases each). Trimming pared 7 bases from V and 4 bases from J, leaving 11 bases between. This CDR3 contains 11 residues. CDR1 and CDR2 from the germline V gene are SQVTM and ANQGSEA. CDR3 in amino acids: CSAGAQYEQYF. Written as DNA, the CDR3 is TGCAGCGCCGGGGCCCAATACGAGCAGTACTTC.

This chain joins TRBV6-2 or TRBV6-3 and TRBJ2-7; 8 bases are shared with TRBD2. V shed 10 bases, J shed 11 bases, and the junction held 22 bases outside the gene matches. Looked up from germline, CDR1 is MNHEY and CDR2 is SVGEGT. This CDR3 has 15 residues. This chain's CDR3 is CATGIRLALGHVKYF. The CDR3 DNA is TGTGCCACAGGGATTCGACTAGCGTTGGGCCACGTGAAGTACTTC.

The chain employs TRBV5-1 and TRBJ2-3; D gene ambiguous. The CDR3 covers 13 residues. CDR1 and CDR2 from the germline V gene are SGHRS and YFSETQ. Trimming took 7 bases from V and 2 from J, leaving 11 bases between them. Here the CDR3 reads CASGESTTDTQYF. The CDR3 bases are TGCGCCAGCGGAGAGAGCACCACAGATACGCAGTATTTT.

A remark on this clonotype: As the CDR3 is not closed by the conserved phenylalanine or tryptophan, this likely results from a read error. The rearrangement links TRBV29-1 to TRBJ1-1, with 9 bases fitting TRBD1. This CDR3 has 17 residues. J gave up 3 bases and V 5 bases, and 16 bases lay outside the gene matches. From germline, CDR1 is SQVTM and CDR2 ANQGSEA. The CDR3 spells CSVLLPGTGKMDTEAFV. The CDR3 bases are TGCAGCGTTCTTTTACCCGGGACAGGGAAAATGGACACTGAAGCTTTCGTT.

Regarding this clonotype: Since the CDR3 does not end with the conserved phenylalanine or tryptophan, this likely comes from a read error. The J gene is TRBJ1-5, the V gene TRBV20-1, with D perhaps matching TRBD1 (5 bases). Deletions cut 4 bases from V and 3 bases from J, with 10 bases between. CDR1 and CDR2 (germline): DFQATT, SNEGSKA (reference sequence). This CDR3 is 13 amino acids long. CDR3 loop: CSATQGTNQPQHS. CDR3 in DNA: TGCAGTGCTACTCAAGGGACCAATCAGCCCCAGCATTCT.

For this clonotype: One junction end does not reproduce the germline sequence, and a read error may be involved. V and J are TRBV10-1 and TRBJ2-7, with 9 bases matching TRBD2. This CDR3 is built from 13 residues. The germline gives CDR1 WNHNN, CDR2 SYGVQD (reference sequence). In DNA, the CDR3 is TGTGCCAGCAGTAGCGGGGGAAATGGCGAGCAGTACTTC. Translating it yields CASSSGGNGEQYF.

A remark on this clonotype: One junction end does not reproduce the germline sequence, and a read error may be involved. The chain joins TRBV5-4 to TRBJ2-2; 7 bases agree with TRBD1. This CDR3 region has 17 residues. CDR1 is SGHNT and CDR2 is YYREEE in the germline V gene (reference sequence). As DNA, the CDR3 is TGTGCCAGCAGCTTGGGAGCTAGACAGGGATACGCCGGGGAGTTGTTTTTT. It yields the protein CASSLGARQGYAGELFF.

The J gene is TRBJ1-2, the V gene TRBV4-3, with D maybe TRBD1 (5 bases). Trimming took 1 base from V and 7 from J, leaving 13 bases between them. Per the germline V gene, CDR1 is LGHNA and CDR2 is YSLEER. This CDR3 has 14 residues. As DNA, the CDR3 is TGCGCCAGCAGCCAAGGCGGGGCACGGAGTGGCTACACCTTC. It yields the protein CASSQGGARSGYTF.

This clonotype was recorded a few times. A much more abundant neighbour one base away suggests this may be a read error. The rearrangement uses TRBV20-1 and TRBJ2-5; D possibly corresponds to TRBD2 (5 bases). This CDR3 contains 12 residues. Germline V gives CDR1 DFQATT, CDR2 SNEGSKA (reference sequence). Trimming removed 2 bases at V and 5 bases at J, with 9 bases between. The CDR3 protein is CSARTPGETQYF. For the CDR3, the DNA is TGCAGTGCTAGAACCCCGGGGGAGACCCAGTACTTC.

As concerns this clonotype: The junction departs from the called germline gene at one end, perhaps through a read error. The rearrangement links TRBV6-5 to TRBJ2-1, with TRBD1 matching 8 bases. Germline V gene sequence: CDR1 MNHEY, CDR2 SVGAGI. This CDR3 spans 16 amino acids. The CDR3 DNA follows: TGCGCCCGCAGTTACTATGCGGGGCAGGGGGCAGATGAGCAGTTCTTC. This gives the protein CARSYYAGQGADEQFF.

On this clonotype itself: A much larger clonotype is one base distant, so this may be a read error. This chain connects TRBV7-2 to TRBJ1-1; D not certain. CDR1 is SGHTA, CDR2 FQGNSA, per germline. The CDR3 runs to 15 residues. The CDR3 here is CVSRQSGSGNTEAFF. CDR3 nucleotide sequence: TGTGTCAGCCGCCAAAGCGGCAGTGGGAACACTGAAGCTTTCTTT.

The rearrangement links TRBV28 to TRBJ2-5; D may match TRBD1 or TRBD2 (5 bases each). V gave up 5 bases and J gave up 8 bases, with 15 bases separating them. Per germline, CDR1 MDHEN and CDR2 SYDVKM. There are 13 residues in the CDR3. CDR3 in DNA: TGTGCCAGCAGTCCGGGACGGCCTAGTACCCAGTACTTC. Translating it yields CASSPGRPSTQYF.

Comments on this clonotype: At one end, the junction sequence differs from germline, possibly due to a read error. The chain carries TRBV12-3 or TRBV12-4 and TRBJ2-1; D ambiguous. The CDR3 is 14 residues long. Here the CDR3 reads CATSLRALSNEKFF. CDR3 sequence (DNA): TGTGCCACCAGTTTAAGGGCTTTGTCCAATGAGAAGTTCTTC.

Points on this clonotype: A much bigger clone sits one base away, suggesting this may be a read error. The V and J genes are TRBV20-1 and TRBJ2-3, with TRBD1 matching over 8 bases. The CDR3 covers 16 residues. After removal of 0 bases from V and 3 bases from J, the junction contained 8 bases not matched to a gene. Germline V lookup: CDR1 DFQATT, CDR2 SNEGSKA (reference sequence). The CDR3 loop reads CSARDGAGGRTDTQYF. The CDR3 coding sequence is TGCAGTGCTAGAGATGGGGCAGGGGGCCGGACAGATACGCAGTATTTT.

This clonotype was recorded many times. This rearrangement joins TRBV7-9 to TRBJ2-7; 7 bases agree with TRBD2. The germline V gene has CDR1 SEHNR and CDR2 FQNEAQ (reference sequence). V was clipped by 1 base and J by 6 bases; unmatched bases: 6. The CDR3 sequence is 14 residues long. The CDR3 reads CASSLGAGSLEQYF. CDR3 sequence (DNA): TGTGCCAGCAGCTTAGGAGCGGGATCTCTCGAGCAGTACTTC. Full variable domain (remainder filled in from reference TRBV7-9 and TRBJ2-7): DTGVSQNPRHKITKRGQNVTFRCDPISEHNRLYWYRQTLGQGPEFLTYFQNEAQLEKSRLLSDRFSAERPKGSFSTLEIQRTEQGDSAMYLCASSLGAGSLEQYFGPGTRLTVT.

There are many counts of this clonotype. The J gene is TRBJ1-1, the V gene TRBV5-6, with a tentative D call TRBD1 (5 bases). This CDR3 contains 14 residues. Germline CDR1 and CDR2: SGHDT and YYEEEE. The germline V and J ends were trimmed by 4 bases and 5 bases, with 15 bases remaining between them. The CDR3 protein is CASSTQVWSTEAFF. The CDR3 DNA reads TGTGCCAGCAGCACACAGGTTTGGAGTACTGAAGCTTTCTTT.